Presented here are 30 T cell receptor beta chains from one specimen sequenced in a study of cytomegalovirus exposure and HLA in healthy donors. 60 Vbeta and 13 Jbeta primers were used in PCR. This table comes from immunoSEQ multiplex PCR, and its TCRdb copy is limited to in-frame clones, with some not included. The sample lists 150,000 to 200,000 clones, approximately 72% occurring once. Input material: PBMCs. These receptors originate from a human donor in good health.

The chain uses TRBV7-6 and TRBJ1-4, with D possibly TRBD1 on 6 matching bases. CDR3 length: 14 amino acids. Germline loops: CDR1 SGHVS, CDR2 FNYEAQ. Trimming took 5 bases from V and 6 from J, leaving 13 bases between them. For the CDR3, the DNA is TGTGCCAGCAGCCTGGGGGCCCGGGATGAAAAACTGTTTTTT. It translates to CASSLGARDEKLFF.

Notes on this clone: Other nucleotide sequences in the sample specify the same CDR3. The rearrangement links TRBV10-3 to TRBJ2-1; 10 nucleotides match TRBD1. V lost 3 bases and J lost 6; bases outside the gene matches: 2. Germline CDR1 and CDR2: ENHRY and SYGVKD. The CDR3 extends over 14 amino acids. In nucleotides, the CDR3 is TGTGCCATCAGTGACCGGACAGGGGGCAATGAGCAGTTCTTC. Translation: CAISDRTGGNEQFF.

About this clone itself: At one of its ends the junction is not consistent with the germline gene, which may arise from a read error. The J gene is TRBJ2-4, the V gene TRBV7-9; 8 bases are a match to TRBD1. Germline V CDR1 and CDR2: SEHNR, FQNEAQ (reference sequence). This CDR3 contains 16 residues. CDR3: CSSSTRTGTSKNIQYF. The CDR3 DNA follows: TGTTCCAGCAGCACTCGGACAGGGACCTCCAAAAACATTCAGTACTTC.

The genes are TRBV4-3 and TRBJ1-2; 8 bases agree with TRBD1. With 1 base clipped from V and 5 bases from J, the junction kept 0 bases outside the gene matches. The CDR3 loop spans 13 amino acids. From germline, CDR1 is LGHNA and CDR2 YSLEER. The CDR3 DNA reads as TGCGCCAGCAGCCAAGGGACAGGGTATGGCTACACCTTC. The encoded protein is CASSQGTGYGYTF.

This sequence joins TRBV30 and TRBJ1-1; D possibly corresponds to TRBD1 (5 bases). This CDR3 is built from 13 residues. The ends were cut back, 5 bases at V and 3 bases at J, with 13 bases in the middle. Germline lookup yields CDR1 GTSNPN and CDR2 SVGIG (reference sequence). CDR3 DNA sequence: TGTGCCTGGGACCGGGACTCTTACACTGAAGCTTTCTTT. This translates into CAWDRDSYTEAFF.

V usage is TRBV5-1 and J usage is TRBJ2-2, with D possibly TRBD2 on 7 matching bases. Germline assignment: CDR1 SGHRS and CDR2 YFSETQ. Trimming stripped 0 bases from V and 2 bases from J, with 11 bases between. This CDR3 contains 16 residues. The CDR3 sequence: CASSLEGGRNTGELFF. The CDR3 nucleotides read TGCGCCAGCAGCTTGGAGGGGGGGCGCAACACCGGGGAGCTGTTTTTT.

This clone has a handful of counts. V is TRBV7-3 and J is TRBJ1-2; D not resolved. Trimming removed 5 bases at V and 2 bases at J, with 9 bases between. The length of the CDR3 is 13 residues. Germline V lookup: CDR1 SGHTA, CDR2 FQGTGA. Here the CDR3 reads CASSALPNYGYTF. The CDR3 DNA sequence: TGTGCCAGCAGCGCACTGCCGAACTATGGCTACACCTTC.

As for this clone: The same CDR3 also results from other DNA sequences found in this sample. The chain couples TRBV5-1 to TRBJ2-7; perhaps TRBD2 as D (5 bases). This CDR3 has 15 residues. Trimming shortened V by 1 base and J by 1 base, and 12 bases separated the two germline ends. Germline assignment: CDR1 SGHRS and CDR2 YFSETQ. CDR3 DNA sequence: TGCGCCAGCAGCTTGTTTATTGAGGGATCCTACGAGCAGTACTTC. Translated, it gives CASSLFIEGSYEQYF.

The chain couples TRBV30 to TRBJ2-2; D not certain. Per germline, CDR1 GTSNPN and CDR2 SVGIG (reference sequence). Trimming pared 5 bases from V and 0 bases from J, leaving 4 bases between. CDR3 length: 12 residues. The CDR3 coding sequence is TGTGCCTGGGGCTCGAACACCGGGGAGCTGTTTTTT. Amino acids: CAWGSNTGELFF.

The chain employs TRBV2 and TRBJ2-2, with D perhaps matching TRBD1 (6 bases). Trimming stripped 3 bases from V and 2 bases from J, with 10 bases between. The CDR3 spans 15 residues. The germline V gene encodes CDR1 SNHLY and CDR2 FYNNEI. The CDR3 reads CASSDGQINTGELFF. CDR3 bases: TGTGCCAGCAGTGACGGACAGATCAACACCGGGGAGCTGTTTTTT. Using reference TRBV2 and TRBJ2-2 for the parts outside the CDR3, the full variable domain is EPEVTQTPSHQVTQMGQEVILRCVPISNHLYFYWYRQILGQKVEFLVSFYNNEISEKSEIFDDQFSVERPDGSNFTLKIRSTKLEDSAMYFCASSDGQINTGELFFGEGSRLTVL.

The CDR3 protein is CASSLGGSTGGGYEQYF. The CDR3 DNA reads TGTGCCAGCAGCTTGGGAGGATCGACAGGGGGCGGCTACGAGCAGTACTTC. The J gene is TRBJ2-7, the V gene TRBV5-4, with TRBD1 identical over 10 bases. This CDR3 has 17 amino acids. The trim removed 0 bases at V and 3 bases at J, leaving 9 bases unmatched. CDR1 is SGHNT and CDR2 is YYREEE in the germline V gene (reference sequence). Filled out from reference TRBV5-4 and TRBJ2-7, the complete variable domain reads ETGVTQSPTHLIKTRGQQVTLRCSSQSGHNTVSWYQQALGQGPQFIFQYYREEENGRGNFPPRFSGLQFPNYSSELNVNALELDDSALYLCASSLGGSTGGGYEQYFGPGTRLTVT.

The chain links TRBV5-1 to TRBJ1-1; TRBD1 might be the D (6 bases). This CDR3 region has 14 residues. Deletions cut 2 bases from V and 1 base from J, with 9 bases between. Germline V gene sequence: CDR1 SGHRS, CDR2 YFSETQ. CDR3 sequence (DNA): TGCGCCAGCAGCTTTGACAGGCAGAACACTGAAGCTTTCTTT. Encoded protein: CASSFDRQNTEAFF.

This clone was recorded a few times. This chain connects TRBV5-6 to TRBJ1-2, with 12 bases fitting TRBD1. The CDR3 spans 16 residues. V gave up 4 bases and J gave up 8 bases; unmatched junction bases: 12. The germline V gene encodes CDR1 SGHDT and CDR2 YYEEEE. The CDR3 DNA sequence: TGTGCCAGCAGCCCTTTGGCGGCCGGGACAGGGGGCGGCTACACCTTC. This sequence encodes CASSPLAAGTGGGYTF.

The gene calls are TRBV19 and TRBJ1-2, with unresolved D. Germline assignment: CDR1 LNHDA and CDR2 SQIVND (reference sequence). V lost 5 bases and J lost 0, with 7 bases in between. This CDR3 has 13 residues. CDR3 sequence: CASSLATNYGYTF. The CDR3 DNA sequence: TGTGCCAGTAGTTTGGCCACTAACTATGGCTACACCTTC.

This clone was seen only once. For the CDR3, the DNA is TGTGCCAGCAGCCGACAGGGCTCCGGGGAGCTGTTTTTT. It encodes CASSRQGSGELFF. The rearrangement uses TRBV13 and TRBJ2-2; 7 nucleotides agree with TRBD1. V gave up 5 bases and J gave up 6 bases; unmatched junction bases: 3. Per germline, CDR1 PRHDT and CDR2 FYEKMQ (reference sequence). The CDR3 contains 13 residues.

The chain employs TRBV19 and TRBJ2-1; 7 positions agree with TRBD2. The CDR3 length is 15 residues. Germline V CDR1 and CDR2: LNHDA, SQIVND (reference sequence). Trimming at V came to 2 bases and at J to 6 bases, leaving 7 bases not matched to a gene. The CDR3 reads CASSISGWGGNEQFF. The CDR3 nucleotides read TGTGCCAGTAGTATATCCGGGTGGGGGGGCAATGAGCAGTTCTTC.

The chain links TRBV6-5 to TRBJ1-1, with TRBD1 as a possible D gene (6 bases). Per germline, CDR1 MNHEY and CDR2 SVGAGI. This CDR3 comprises 12 residues. Trimming took off 4 bases at V and 5 bases at J, with 8 bases between the two ends. The CDR3 loop is CASSWGRTEAFF. In nucleotides, the CDR3 is TGTGCCAGCAGTTGGGGGCGAACTGAAGCTTTCTTT.

The chain employs TRBV11-1 and TRBJ2-3; TRBD1 aligns across 7 bases. CDR3 length: 15 amino acids. After removal of 1 base from V and 2 bases from J, the junction contained 3 bases not matched to a gene. Germline V gene sequence: CDR1 SGHAT, CDR2 FQDESV (reference sequence). Here the CDR3 DNA reads TGTGCCAGCAGCTTAGGACAGGGACACACAGATACGCAGTATTTT. This gives the protein CASSLGQGHTDTQYF.

The rearrangement uses TRBV19 and TRBJ2-7; 11 nucleotides agree with TRBD2. Germline assignment: CDR1 LNHDA and CDR2 SQIVND (reference sequence). CDR3 length equals 16 residues. The junction had 4 bases not matched to a gene; V was cut back by 3 bases and J by 0 bases. The CDR3 coding sequence is TGTGCCAGTAGTATCGCTAGCGGGGGGCACTCCTACGAGCAGTACTTC. The encoded protein is CASSIASGGHSYEQYF.

The chain carries TRBV5-4 and TRBJ2-5; 11 bases map to TRBD2. The CDR3 extends over 16 amino acids. V gave up 3 bases and J gave up 1 base; unmatched junction bases: 5. CDR1 and CDR2 from the germline V gene are SGHNT and YYREEE (reference sequence). CDR3 DNA: TGTGCCAGCAGCTATACTAGCGGGGGATTCCAAGAGACCCAGTACTTC. Translated: CASSYTSGGFQETQYF.

Remarks on this clone: Other DNA variants within this sample encode the same CDR3. This rearrangement joins TRBV9 to TRBJ2-1; 9 bases line up with TRBD2. This CDR3 contains 14 residues. V lost 2 bases, J lost 6 bases, and 3 bases stayed unmatched. Germline CDR1 and CDR2: SGDLS and YYNGEE. In DNA, the CDR3 is TGTGCCAGCAGCGTTGGACTAGCGAGCAATGAGCAGTTCTTC. Its protein product is CASSVGLASNEQFF.

Remarks on this clone: Mismatch with germline at one junction end may stem from a read error. The chain carries TRBV7-9 and TRBJ2-3, with D hard to call. CDR3 length: 12 amino acids. Looked up from germline, CDR1 is SEHNR and CDR2 is FQNEAQ (reference sequence). The CDR3 DNA is TGTTCCAGCAGTTTCGACTGGGATACGCAGTATTTT. This translates into CSSSFDWDTQYF.

The chain is built from TRBV7-3 and TRBJ2-1; 9 nucleotides match TRBD2. The germline V gene has CDR1 SGHTA and CDR2 FQGTGA. There are 16 residues in the CDR3. V gave up 2 bases and J gave up 2 bases; unmatched junction bases: 4. The CDR3 loop is CASSLWGGGAYNEQFF. CDR3 sequence (DNA): TGTGCCAGCAGCTTATGGGGCGGGGGGGCCTACAATGAGCAGTTCTTC.

J is TRBJ2-3 and V is TRBV9; 9 nucleotides match TRBD1. Germline V gene lookup returns CDR1 SGDLS and CDR2 YYNGEE. V lost 0 bases and J lost 5; bases outside the gene matches: 7. The CDR3 is 16 residues long. CDR3 sequence reads: CASSVAQGQGKDTQYF. Written as DNA, the CDR3 is TGTGCCAGCAGCGTAGCCCAGGGACAGGGAAAAGATACGCAGTATTTT.

The chain carries TRBV30 and TRBJ1-6; perhaps TRBD1 as D (6 bases). This CDR3 has 15 amino acids. V shed 5 bases and J shed 10 bases, with 21 bases lying between them. CDR1 and CDR2 (germline): GTSNPN, SVGIG (reference sequence). The CDR3 sequence is CAWRKNRERRSPLHF. CDR3 bases: TGTGCCTGGCGCAAGAACAGGGAGAGGAGATCACCCCTCCACTTT.

The rearrangement links TRBV6-6 to TRBJ2-1, with D possibly TRBD2 on 6 matching bases. This CDR3 comprises 16 residues. Trimming shortened V by 5 bases and J by 6 bases, and 20 bases separated the two germline ends. Germline loops: CDR1 MNHNY, CDR2 SVGAGI (reference sequence). CDR3: CASSPLTGVRGNEQFF. Written as DNA, the CDR3 is TGTGCCAGCAGTCCCCTGACGGGAGTTCGTGGCAATGAGCAGTTCTTC.

This chain links TRBV30 with TRBJ1-5, with a tentative D call TRBD1 (6 bases). V lost 2 bases, J lost 0 bases, and 11 bases lay in between. The CDR3 sequence is 15 residues long. Germline CDR1 GTSNPN, CDR2 SVGIG (reference sequence). The CDR3 here is CAWSIRGYSNQPQHF. The CDR3 bases are TGTGCCTGGAGTATCAGGGGTTATAGCAATCAGCCCCAGCATTTT. Combining the CDR3 with reference TRBV30 and TRBJ1-5 gives the whole variable domain SQTIHQWPATLVQPVGSPLSLECTVEGTSNPNLYWYRQAAGRGLQLLFYSVGIGQISSEVPQNLSASRPQDRQFILSSKKLLLSDSGFYLCAWSIRGYSNQPQHFGDGTRLSIL.

V gene TRBV5-4 combines with J gene TRBJ2-2, with D possibly being TRBD2 (5 bases). Between the trimmed V and J ends, which lost 6 bases and 7 bases, there was a span of 19 bases. Germline V gene lookup returns CDR1 SGHNT and CDR2 YYREEE (reference sequence). There are 15 residues in the CDR3. The CDR3 DNA reads TGTGCCAGCACCCCTGGAGAGGGCCGGAACGGGGAGCTGTTTTTT. It yields the protein CASTPGEGRNGELFF.

This chain connects TRBV5-1 to TRBJ1-1, with TRBD1 matching over 8 bases. Germline values: CDR1 SGHRS, CDR2 YFSETQ. Germline trimming cut 2 bases from V and 3 bases from J; bases unmatched to any gene: 3. The CDR3 is 14 residues long. The chain's CDR3 is CASSFQGADTEAFF. The CDR3, as DNA: TGCGCCAGCAGCTTTCAGGGGGCGGACACTGAAGCTTTCTTT.

The V gene is TRBV12-5, the J gene TRBJ1-1; no firm D call. Germline lookup yields CDR1 LGHNT and CDR2 FRNRAP. The V and J ends lost 7 bases and 0 bases respectively, with 9 bases between them. The CDR3 spans 13 residues. CDR3 amino acids: CASASTLNTEAFF. For the CDR3, the DNA is TGTGCTAGTGCCAGTACACTGAACACTGAAGCTTTCTTT.